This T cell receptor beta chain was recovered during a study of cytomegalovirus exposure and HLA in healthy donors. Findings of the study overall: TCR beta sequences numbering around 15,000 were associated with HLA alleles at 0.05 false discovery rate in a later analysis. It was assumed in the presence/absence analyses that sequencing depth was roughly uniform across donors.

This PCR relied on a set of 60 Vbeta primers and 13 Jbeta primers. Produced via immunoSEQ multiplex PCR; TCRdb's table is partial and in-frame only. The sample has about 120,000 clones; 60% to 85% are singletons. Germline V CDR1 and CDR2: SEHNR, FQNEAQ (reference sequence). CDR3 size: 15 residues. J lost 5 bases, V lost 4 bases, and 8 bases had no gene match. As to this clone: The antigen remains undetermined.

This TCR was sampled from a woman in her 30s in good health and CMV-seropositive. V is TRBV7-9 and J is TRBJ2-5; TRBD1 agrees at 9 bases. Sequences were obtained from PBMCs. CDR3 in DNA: TGTGCCAGCAGCTCGTCGGGACAGGGTGGGGAGACCCAGTACTTC. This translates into CASSSSGQGGETQYF.